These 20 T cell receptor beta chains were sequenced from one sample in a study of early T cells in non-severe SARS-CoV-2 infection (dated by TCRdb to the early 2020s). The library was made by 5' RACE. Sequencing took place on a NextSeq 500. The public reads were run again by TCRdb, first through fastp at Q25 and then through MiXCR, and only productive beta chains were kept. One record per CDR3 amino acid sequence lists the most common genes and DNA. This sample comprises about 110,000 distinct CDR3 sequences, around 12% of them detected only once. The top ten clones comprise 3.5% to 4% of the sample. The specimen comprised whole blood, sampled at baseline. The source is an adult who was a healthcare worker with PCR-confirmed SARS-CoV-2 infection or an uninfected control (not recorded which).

The CDR3 sequence: CASGSRVAGYYEQYF. The CDR3 bases are TGTGCCAGCGGATCCAGAGTAGCGGGGTACTACGAGCAGTACTTC. The chain is built from TRBV28 and TRBJ2-7, with 8 bases that match TRBD2. Germline loops: CDR1 MDHEN, CDR2 SYDVKM. The V and J ends lost 8 bases and 3 bases, in that order; junction bases with no gene match: 12. This CDR3 comprises 15 residues.

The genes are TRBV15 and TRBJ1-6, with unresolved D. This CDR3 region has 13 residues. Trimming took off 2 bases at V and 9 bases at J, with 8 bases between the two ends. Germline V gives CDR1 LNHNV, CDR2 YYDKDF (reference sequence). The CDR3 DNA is TGTGCCACCAGCAGACACGAGTTTTCACCCCTCCACTTT. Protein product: CATSRHEFSPLHF.

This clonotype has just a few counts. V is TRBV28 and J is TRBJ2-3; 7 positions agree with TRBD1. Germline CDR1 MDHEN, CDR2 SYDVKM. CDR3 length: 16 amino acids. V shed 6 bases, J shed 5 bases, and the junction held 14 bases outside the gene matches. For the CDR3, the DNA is TGTGCCAGCAGGTACCGGGACAGCCCGGGGATAGATACGCAGTATTTT. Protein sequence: CASRYRDSPGIDTQYF. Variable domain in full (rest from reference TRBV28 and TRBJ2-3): DVKVTQSSRYLVKRTGEKVFLECVQDMDHENMFWYRQDPGLGLRLIYFSYDVKMKEKGDIPEGYSVSREKKERFSLILESASTNQTSMYLCASRYRDSPGIDTQYFGPGTRLTVL.

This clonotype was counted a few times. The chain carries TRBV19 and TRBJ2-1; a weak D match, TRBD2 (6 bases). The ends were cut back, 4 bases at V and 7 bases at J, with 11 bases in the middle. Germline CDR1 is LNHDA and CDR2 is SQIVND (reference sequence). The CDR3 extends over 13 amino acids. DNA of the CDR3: TGTGCCAGTAGTAACGGCGCGGGAAATGAGCAGTTCTTC. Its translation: CASSNGAGNEQFF.

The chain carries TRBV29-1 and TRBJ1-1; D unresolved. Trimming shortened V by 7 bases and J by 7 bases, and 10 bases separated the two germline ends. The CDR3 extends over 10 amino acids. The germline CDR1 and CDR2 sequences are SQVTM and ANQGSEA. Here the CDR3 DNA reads TGCAGCGCCGGACTGCATGAAGCTTTCTTT. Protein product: CSAGLHEAFF.

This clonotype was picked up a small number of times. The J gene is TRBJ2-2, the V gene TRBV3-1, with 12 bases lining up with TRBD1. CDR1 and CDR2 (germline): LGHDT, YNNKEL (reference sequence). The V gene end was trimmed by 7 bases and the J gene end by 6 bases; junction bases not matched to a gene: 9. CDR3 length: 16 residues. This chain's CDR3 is CASTPGQGASPGELFF. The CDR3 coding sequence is TGTGCCAGCACCCCGGGACAGGGGGCATCCCCCGGGGAGCTGTTTTTT.

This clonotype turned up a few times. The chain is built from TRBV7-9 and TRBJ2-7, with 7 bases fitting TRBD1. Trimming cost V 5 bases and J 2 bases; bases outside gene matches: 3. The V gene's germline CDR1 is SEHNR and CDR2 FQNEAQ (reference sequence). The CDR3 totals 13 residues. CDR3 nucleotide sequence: TGTGCCAGCAGCGTGGGACAGCCCTACGAGCAGTACTTC. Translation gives CASSVGQPYEQYF.

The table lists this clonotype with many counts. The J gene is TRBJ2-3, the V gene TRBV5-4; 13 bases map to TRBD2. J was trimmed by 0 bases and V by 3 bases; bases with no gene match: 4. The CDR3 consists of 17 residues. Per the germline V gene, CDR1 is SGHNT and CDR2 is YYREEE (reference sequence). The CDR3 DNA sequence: TGTGCCAGCAGCTCCGGGACTAGCGGGGTCAGCACAGATACGCAGTATTTT. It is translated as CASSSGTSGVSTDTQYF.

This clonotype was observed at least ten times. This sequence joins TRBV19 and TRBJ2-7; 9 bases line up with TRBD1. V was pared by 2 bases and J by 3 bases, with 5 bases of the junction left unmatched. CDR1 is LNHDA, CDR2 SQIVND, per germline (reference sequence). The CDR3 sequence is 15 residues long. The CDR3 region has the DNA TGTGCCAGTAGTATACCGGGACAGGGTCTCTACGAGCAGTACTTC. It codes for CASSIPGQGLYEQYF.

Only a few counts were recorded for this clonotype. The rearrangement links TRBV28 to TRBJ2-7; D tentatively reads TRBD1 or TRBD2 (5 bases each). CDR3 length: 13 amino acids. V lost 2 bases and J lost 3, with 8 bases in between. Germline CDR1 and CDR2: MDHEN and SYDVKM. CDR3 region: CASSLRDLYEQYF. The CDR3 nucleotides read TGTGCCAGCAGTTTACGGGACCTCTACGAGCAGTACTTC.

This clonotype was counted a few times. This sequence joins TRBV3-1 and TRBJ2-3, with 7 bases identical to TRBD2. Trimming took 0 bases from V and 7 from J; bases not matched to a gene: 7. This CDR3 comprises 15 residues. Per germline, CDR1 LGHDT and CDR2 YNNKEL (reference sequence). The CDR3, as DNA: TGTGCCAGCAGCCAAGAGGGCGGGAGCTATCATACGCAGTATTTT. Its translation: CASSQEGGSYHTQYF.

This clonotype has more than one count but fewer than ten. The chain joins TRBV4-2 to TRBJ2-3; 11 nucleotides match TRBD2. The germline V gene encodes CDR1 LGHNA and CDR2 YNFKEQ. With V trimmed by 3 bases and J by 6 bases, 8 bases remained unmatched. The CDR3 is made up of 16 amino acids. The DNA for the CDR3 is TGTGCCAGCAGCCACATGACTAGCGGGGAGGTGGATACGCAGTATTTT. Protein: CASSHMTSGEVDTQYF.

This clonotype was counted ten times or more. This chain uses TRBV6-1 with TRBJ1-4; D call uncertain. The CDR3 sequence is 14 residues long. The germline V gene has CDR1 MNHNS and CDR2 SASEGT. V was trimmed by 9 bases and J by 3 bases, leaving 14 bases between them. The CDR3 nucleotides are TGTGCCAGTGAAGACGGTACTGCTAATGAAAAACTGTTTTTT. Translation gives CASEDGTANEKLFF.

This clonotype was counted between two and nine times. CDR3 in DNA: TGCGCCAGCAGCTTGGGGGACAGGCTGAGCTCTGGGGCCAACGTCCTGACTTTC. Amino acid sequence: CASSLGDRLSSGANVLTF. The chain has TRBV5-1 and TRBJ2-6; 8 positions match TRBD1. This CDR3 is 18 amino acids long. V lost 0 bases to trimming and J lost 0 bases; unmatched junction nucleotides: 5. Germline V gene lookup returns CDR1 SGHRS and CDR2 YFSETQ.

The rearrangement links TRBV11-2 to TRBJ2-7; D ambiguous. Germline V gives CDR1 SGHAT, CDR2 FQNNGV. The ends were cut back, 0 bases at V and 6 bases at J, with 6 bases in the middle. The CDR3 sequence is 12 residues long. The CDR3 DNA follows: TGTGCCAGCAGCTTAGAGTCGGGCGAGCAGTACTTC. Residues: CASSLESGEQYF.

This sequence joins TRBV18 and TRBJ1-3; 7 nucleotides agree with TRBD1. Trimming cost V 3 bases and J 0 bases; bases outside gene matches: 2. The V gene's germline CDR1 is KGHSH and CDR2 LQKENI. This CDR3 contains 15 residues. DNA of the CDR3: TGTGCCAGCTCACCGGGACAGATCTCTGGAAACACCATATATTTT. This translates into CASSPGQISGNTIYF.

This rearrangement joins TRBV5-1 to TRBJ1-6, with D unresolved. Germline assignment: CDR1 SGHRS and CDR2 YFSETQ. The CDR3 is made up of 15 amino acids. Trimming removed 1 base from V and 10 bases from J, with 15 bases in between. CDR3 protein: CASSLRAAMESPLHF. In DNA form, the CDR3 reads TGCGCCAGCAGCTTGCGGGCAGCGATGGAATCACCCCTCCACTTT.

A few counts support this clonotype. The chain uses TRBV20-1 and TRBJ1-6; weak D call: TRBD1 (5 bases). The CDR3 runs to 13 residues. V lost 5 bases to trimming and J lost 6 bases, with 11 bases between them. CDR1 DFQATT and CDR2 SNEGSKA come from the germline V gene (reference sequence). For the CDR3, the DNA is TGCAGTGCTTCCGGGACGGCTAATTCACCCCTCCACTTT. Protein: CSASGTANSPLHF.

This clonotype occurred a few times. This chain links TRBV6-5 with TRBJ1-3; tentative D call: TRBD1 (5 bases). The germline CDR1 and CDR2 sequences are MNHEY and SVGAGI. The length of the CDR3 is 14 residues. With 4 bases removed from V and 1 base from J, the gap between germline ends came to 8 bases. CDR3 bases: TGTGCCAGCAGTTCAGGGAGTTCTGGAAACACCATATATTTT. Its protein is CASSSGSSGNTIYF.

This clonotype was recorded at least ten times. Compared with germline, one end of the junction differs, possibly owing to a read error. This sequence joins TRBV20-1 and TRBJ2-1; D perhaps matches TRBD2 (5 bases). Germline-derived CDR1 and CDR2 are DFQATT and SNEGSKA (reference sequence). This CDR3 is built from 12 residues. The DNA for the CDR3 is TGCAGTGCTACCCAGCGGTCTGGTCGTGGAATCTTC. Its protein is CSATQRSGRGIF.